This T cell receptor (beta chain) was sequenced for a study of T cells in women clearing cervical HPV infection. On the study more broadly: Case blood was drawn a median approximately 150 days after lesion detection.

Details on this clone: Sequencing ends 3 residues short of the CDR3 end; the germline J gene provides the rest.

Data came from immunoSEQ multiplex PCR; TCRdb stores just in-frame clones and leaves some out. The sample totals 35,000 to 45,000 clones; its top ten clones hold around 5.8%. Germline V gene data show CDR1 as MDHEN and CDR2 as SYDVKM. The CDR3 loop spans 13 amino acids. V shed 9 bases and J 2 bases; nucleotides not matched to a gene: 7. The TCR sequence derives from a woman aged 18-69 years with a cervical HPV16 infection that either progressed to CIN3+ or cleared (not recorded which). The chain couples TRBV28 to TRBJ2-7; 7 nucleotides align to TRBD1. Sequencing input: blood buffy coat. The CDR3: CASIPGQTYEQYF. CDR3 bases read: TGTGCCAGTATCCCGGGACAGACCTACGAG.